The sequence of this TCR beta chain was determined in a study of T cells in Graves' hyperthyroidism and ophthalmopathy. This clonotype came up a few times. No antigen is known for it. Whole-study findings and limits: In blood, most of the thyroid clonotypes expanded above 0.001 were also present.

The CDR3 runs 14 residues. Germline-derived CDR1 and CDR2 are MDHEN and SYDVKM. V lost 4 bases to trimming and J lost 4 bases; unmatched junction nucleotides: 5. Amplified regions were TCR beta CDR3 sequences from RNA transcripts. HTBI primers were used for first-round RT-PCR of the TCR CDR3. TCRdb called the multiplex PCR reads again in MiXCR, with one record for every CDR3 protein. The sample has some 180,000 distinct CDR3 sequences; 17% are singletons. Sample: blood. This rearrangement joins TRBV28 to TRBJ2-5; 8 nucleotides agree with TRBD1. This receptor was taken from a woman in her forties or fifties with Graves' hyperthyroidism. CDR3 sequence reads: CASSSPGGLETQYF. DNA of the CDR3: TGTGCCAGCAGTTCGCCAGGGGGCCTAGAGACCCAGTACTTC.